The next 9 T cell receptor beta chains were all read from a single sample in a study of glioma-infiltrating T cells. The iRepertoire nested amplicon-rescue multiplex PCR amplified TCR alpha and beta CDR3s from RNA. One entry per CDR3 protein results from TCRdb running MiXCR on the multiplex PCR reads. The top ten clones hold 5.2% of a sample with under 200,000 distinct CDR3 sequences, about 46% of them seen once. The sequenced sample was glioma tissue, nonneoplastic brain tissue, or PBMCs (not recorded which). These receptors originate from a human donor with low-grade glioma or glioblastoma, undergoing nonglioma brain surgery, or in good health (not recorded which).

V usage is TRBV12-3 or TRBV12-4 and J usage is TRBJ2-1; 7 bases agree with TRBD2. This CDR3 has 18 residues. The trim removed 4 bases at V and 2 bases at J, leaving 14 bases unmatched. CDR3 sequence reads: CASSSRKGDYLTYNEQFF. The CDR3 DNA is TGTGCCAGCAGTTCAAGAAAAGGGGACTATCTAACCTACAATGAGCAGTTCTTC.

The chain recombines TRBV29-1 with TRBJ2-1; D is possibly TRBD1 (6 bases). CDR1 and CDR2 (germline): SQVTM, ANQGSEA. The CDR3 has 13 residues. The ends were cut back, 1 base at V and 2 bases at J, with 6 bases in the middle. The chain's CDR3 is CSVEGGPYNEQFF. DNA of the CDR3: TGCAGCGTTGAAGGGGGGCCCTACAATGAGCAGTTCTTC.

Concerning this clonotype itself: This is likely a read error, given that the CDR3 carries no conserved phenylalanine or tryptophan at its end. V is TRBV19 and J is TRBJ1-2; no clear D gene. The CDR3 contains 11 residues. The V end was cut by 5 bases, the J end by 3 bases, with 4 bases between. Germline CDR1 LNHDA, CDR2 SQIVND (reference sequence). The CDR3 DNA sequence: TGTGCCAGTAGTCAATACTATGGCTACACCTCC. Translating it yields CASSQYYGYTS.

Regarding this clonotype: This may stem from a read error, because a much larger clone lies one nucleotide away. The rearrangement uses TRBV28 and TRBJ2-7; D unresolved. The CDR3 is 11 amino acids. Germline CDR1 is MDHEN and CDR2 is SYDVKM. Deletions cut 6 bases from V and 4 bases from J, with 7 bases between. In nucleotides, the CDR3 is TGTGCCAGCAGAACAACTTACGAGCAGTACTTC. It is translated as CASRTTYEQYF.

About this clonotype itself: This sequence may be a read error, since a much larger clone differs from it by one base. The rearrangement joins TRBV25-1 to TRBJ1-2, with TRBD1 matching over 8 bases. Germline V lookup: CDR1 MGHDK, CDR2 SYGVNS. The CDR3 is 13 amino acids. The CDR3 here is CARSARQGSGYTF. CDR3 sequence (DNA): TGTGCCAGAAGTGCCCGACAGGGGTCGGGCTACACCTTC.

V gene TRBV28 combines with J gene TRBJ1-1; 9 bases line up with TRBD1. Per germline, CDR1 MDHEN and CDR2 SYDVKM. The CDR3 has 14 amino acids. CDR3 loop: CDTELDRGRTEAFF. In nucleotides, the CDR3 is TGTGACACCGAACTCGACAGGGGGAGGACTGAAGCTTTCTTT.

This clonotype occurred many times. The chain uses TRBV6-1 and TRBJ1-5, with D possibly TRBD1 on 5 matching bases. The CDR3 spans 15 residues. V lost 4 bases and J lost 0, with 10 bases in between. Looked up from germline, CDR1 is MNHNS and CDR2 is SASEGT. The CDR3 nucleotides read TGTGCCAGCAGTGTGGTGACAGTTAGCAATCAGCCCCAGCATTTT. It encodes CASSVVTVSNQPQHF.

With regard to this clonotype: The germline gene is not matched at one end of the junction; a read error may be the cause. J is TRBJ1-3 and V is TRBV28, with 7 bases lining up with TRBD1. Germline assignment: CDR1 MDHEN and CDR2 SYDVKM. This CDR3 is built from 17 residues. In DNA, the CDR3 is TGTGCCAGAAGTTTATCAGGGACAGAAAGCTCTGGAAACACCATATATTTT. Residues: CARSLSGTESSGNTIYF.

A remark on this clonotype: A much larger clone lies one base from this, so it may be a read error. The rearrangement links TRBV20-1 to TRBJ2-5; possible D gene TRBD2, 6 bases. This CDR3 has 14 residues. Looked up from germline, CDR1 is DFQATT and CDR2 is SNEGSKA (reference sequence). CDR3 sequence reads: CSATGDSGEETEYF. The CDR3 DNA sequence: TGCAGTGCTACCGGAGACTCGGGGGAAGAGACCGAGTACTTC.